The next 11 T cell receptor beta chains were all read from a single sample in a study of blood T cells in healthy people across ages. Sample-barcoded 5' priming and a J-beta primer mix drove a second PCR of roughly 7 to 11 cycles. TCRdb re-called the 5' RACE reads through MiXCR, storing one row per CDR3 protein. The sample includes 650,000 to 950,000 distinct CDR3 sequences, around 43% of them seen just once. The sample comprised blood. These receptors all come from a man in his 60s in good health.

This chain joins TRBV10-3 and TRBJ1-2; D ambiguous. This CDR3 region has 14 residues. Germline V CDR1 and CDR2: ENHRY, SYGVKD. Trimming removed 0 bases at V and 7 bases at J, with 12 bases between. The DNA for the CDR3 is TGTGCCATCAGTGAGTCGACGGGAGGCGGTGGCTACACCTTC. Translating gives CAISESTGGGGYTF.

This chain joins TRBV7-2 and TRBJ2-5, with TRBD1 matching over 7 bases. There are 13 residues in the CDR3. With V trimmed by 5 bases and J by 10 bases, 10 bases remained unmatched. CDR1 SGHTA and CDR2 FQGNSA come from the germline V gene. The CDR3 spells CASSVGGREVQYF. Here the CDR3 DNA reads TGTGCCAGCAGCGTAGGGGGCCGCGAAGTCCAGTACTTC.

This clonotype turned up a few times. One end of the junction is discordant with germline, which a read error may explain. CDR3 protein: CGSSRYGTGGSGANVLTF. In DNA, the CDR3 is TGTGGCAGCAGCCGATACGGGACAGGGGGCTCTGGGGCCAACGTCCTGACTTTC. The chain joins TRBV7-2 to TRBJ2-6; TRBD1 agrees at 11 bases. This CDR3 has 18 amino acids. Germline CDR1 is SGHTA and CDR2 is FQGNSA.

The gene calls are TRBV4-3 and TRBJ2-3; either TRBD1 or TRBD2 may fit D (6 bases each). Trimming removed 3 bases from V and 0 bases from J, with 16 bases in between. CDR1 LGHNA and CDR2 YSLEER come from the germline V gene. The CDR3 is 17 amino acids. Written as DNA, the CDR3 is TGCGCCAGCAGCCAGTCTCCCGGGGGCCTAAGCACAGATACGCAGTATTTT. As protein: CASSQSPGGLSTDTQYF.

Ten or more counts support this clonotype. The chain joins TRBV6-5 to TRBJ2-7; 10 bases map to TRBD1. Germline V CDR1 and CDR2: MNHEY, SVGAGI. V shed 4 bases, J shed 5 bases, and the junction held 5 bases outside the gene matches. CDR3 length: 14 amino acids. The DNA of the CDR3 is TGTGCCAGCAGTTCTGCCGGGACAGGGGACGAGCAGTACTTC. Amino acids: CASSSAGTGDEQYF.

This clonotype has just a few counts. V usage is TRBV12-3 or TRBV12-4 and J usage is TRBJ2-3; 10 bases agree with TRBD2. The CDR3 is 14 residues long. J gave up 1 base and V 5 bases, and 0 bases lay outside the gene matches. CDR3 amino acids: CASSGLAGTDTQYF. CDR3 DNA: TGTGCCAGCAGTGGACTAGCGGGCACAGATACGCAGTATTTT.

This chain uses TRBV9 with TRBJ2-5; 9 bases agree with TRBD2. This CDR3 has 15 residues. Germline V gene sequence: CDR1 SGDLS, CDR2 YYNGEE. V lost 4 bases and J lost 4; bases outside the gene matches: 8. The CDR3 coding sequence is TGTGCCAGCAGCACCTCTAGCGGGGCGGCAGAGACCCAGTACTTC. This codes for CASSTSSGAAETQYF. Using reference TRBV9 and TRBJ2-5 for the parts outside the CDR3, the full variable domain is DSGVTQTPKHLITATGQRVTLRCSPRSGDLSVYWYQQSLDQGLQFLIQYYNGEERAKGNILERFSAQQFPDLHSELNLSSLELGDSALYFCASSTSSGAAETQYFGPGTRLLVL.

V and J are TRBV3-1 and TRBJ2-5, with D tentatively TRBD2 (7 bases). Germline CDR1 reads LGHDT; CDR2 reads YNNKEL (reference sequence). The CDR3 has 12 residues. Trimming pared 6 bases from V and 13 bases from J, leaving 18 bases between. The CDR3 is CASRERDNERYF. DNA for the CDR3: TGTGCCAGCAGAGAGCGGGACAATGAGCGGTACTTC.

Turning to this clonotype: This may be a read error: a much more frequent sequence differs by one nucleotide. V and J are TRBV20-1 and TRBJ2-7, with D possibly matching TRBD2 (6 bases). Germline V gene lookup returns CDR1 DFQATT and CDR2 SNEGSKA (reference sequence). Trimming stripped 5 bases from V and 0 bases from J, with 11 bases between. The CDR3 contains 13 residues. The CDR3 nucleotides are TGCAGTGCTGTAACCGGGAGCTCCTACGAGCAGTACTTC. It translates to CSAVTGSSYEQYF.

This clonotype was observed once. CDR3 sequence (DNA): TGTGCCAGCAGCGTAGTGGAAGGGGAGAATTCACCCCTCCACTTT. Protein: CASSVVEGENSPLHF. J is TRBJ1-6 and V is TRBV9; the D gene is possibly TRBD1 (5 bases). V lost 0 bases and J 7 bases, leaving 11 bases between the germline ends. This CDR3 has 15 residues. The germline gives CDR1 SGDLS, CDR2 YYNGEE.

This clonotype was seen only once. The V and J genes are TRBV15 and TRBJ1-1; unclear D gene. The V gene's germline CDR1 is LNHNV and CDR2 YYDKDF (reference sequence). The CDR3 covers 12 residues. V was trimmed by 3 bases and J by 8 bases, leaving 10 bases between them. CDR3 residues: CATSSEGGEAFF. CDR3 nucleotide sequence: TGTGCCACCAGCAGTGAGGGAGGAGAAGCTTTCTTT.